Listed below are T cell receptor beta chains from one sample, sequenced in a study of patients and donors after allogeneic stem cell transplantation. TCRdb reprocessed the RT-PCR reads via MiXCR and lists one record per CDR3 protein. Of some 960,000 distinct CDR3 sequences detected, approximately 18% appear once; the ten largest clones hold 5% to 6.5%. The source material was blood, either unsorted or a sorted T cell fraction (not recorded which). These receptors all stem from a human donor who was either an allogeneic HSCT recipient or a stem cell or donor lymphocyte infusion donor (not recorded which). It is not recorded whose cells these are; they may come from a transplant donor. The CDR3 runs from the conserved cysteine through the conserved F or W. The order of the fields is CDR3 protein, CDR3 DNA, J gene, V gene, clone size, D gene. The D gene is left open where the match is weak. Clone size is not always given. Where it is, it says once, few, many or a class for expanded clones.

CDR3: CASSQDRAGSNQPQHF
DNA: TGTGCCAGCAGCCAAGATAGGGCGGGTAGCAATCAGCCCCAGCATTTT
J: TRBJ1-5
V: TRBV4-2
size: many
D: NA

CDR3: CASSPLTGWAEAFF
DNA: TGTGCCAGCAGTCCTTTGACAGGGTGGGCTGAAGCTTTCTTT
J: TRBJ1-1
V: TRBV12-3/TRBV12-4
size: many
D: TRBD1

CDR3: CASSLREGAGNTIYF
DNA: TGTGCCAGCAGTCTAAGGGAGGGGGCTGGAAACACCATATATTTT
J: TRBJ1-3
V: TRBV12-3/TRBV12-4
size: few
D: NA

CDR3: CASSYTGWGTEAFF
DNA: TGTGCCAGCAGTTACACAGGTTGGGGCACTGAAGCTTTCTTT
J: TRBJ1-1
V: TRBV6-5
size: once
D: NA

CDR3: CASTLTVTTGDRGDGYTF
DNA: TGTGCCAGCACCCTCACCGTGACTACGGGGGACAGGGGAGATGGCTACACCTTC
J: TRBJ1-2
V: TRBV6-2/TRBV6-3
size: NA
D: TRBD1

CDR3: CASSLARGVEEFF
DNA: TGTGCCAGCAGCTTAGCGAGGGGAGTTGAGGAGTTCTTC
J: TRBJ2-1
V: TRBV7-2
size: few
D: NA

CDR3: CATRKPGRKDEQYF
DNA: TGTGCCACCCGAAAGCCCGGGAGAAAGGATGAGCAGTACTTC
J: TRBJ2-7
V: TRBV15
size: few
D: NA

CDR3: CASSTPGGFGYTF
DNA: TGCGCCAGCAGCACACCGGGGGGTTTTGGCTACACCTTC
J: TRBJ1-2
V: TRBV5-1
size: NA
D: NA

CDR3: CASSGELSSYNSPLHF
DNA: TGTGCCAGCAGCGGAGAGCTAAGCTCCTATAATTCACCCCTCCACTTT
J: TRBJ1-6
V: TRBV9
size: few
D: NA

CDR3: CASSKGTHSGNTIYF
DNA: TGTGCCAGCAGCAAGGGGACCCACTCTGGAAACACCATATATTTT
J: TRBJ1-3
V: TRBV21-1
size: NA
D: NA

CDR3: CATSRDFEQYF
DNA: TGTGCCACCAGCAGAGATTTCGAGCAGTACTTC
J: TRBJ2-7
V: TRBV15
size: NA
D: NA

CDR3: CARAGLVEAFF
DNA: TGTGCCAGGGCAGGACTTGTTGAAGCTTTCTTT
J: TRBJ1-1
V: TRBV6-6
size: NA
D: NA

CDR3: CASSIGGMETQYF
DNA: TGTGCCAGCAGCATAGGCGGGATGGAGACCCAGTACTTC
J: TRBJ2-5
V: TRBV9
size: NA
D: NA

CDR3: CASGSGLATDTQYF
DNA: TGCGCCAGCGGATCGGGACTAGCAACAGATACGCAGTATTTT
J: TRBJ2-3
V: TRBV5-1
size: few
D: TRBD2

CDR3: CASSQGVAGGFYNEQFF
DNA: TGCGCCAGCAGCCAAGGGGTTGCGGGGGGGTTTTACAATGAGCAGTTCTTC
J: TRBJ2-1
V: TRBV4-1
size: NA
D: TRBD2

CDR3: CSAPRATPGAGNTIYF
DNA: TGCAGTGCCCCCAGGGCGACCCCCGGGGCAGGAAACACCATATATTTT
J: TRBJ1-3
V: TRBV20-1
size: NA
D: NA

CDR3: CSAAGTDSGNTIYF
DNA: TGCAGCGCCGCAGGGACGGACTCTGGAAACACCATATATTTT
J: TRBJ1-3
V: TRBV29-1
size: NA
D: NA

CDR3: CASTVGGRSQPQHF
DNA: TGTGCCAGCACCGTGGGGGGGCGAAGTCAGCCCCAGCATTTT
J: TRBJ1-5
V: TRBV6-2/TRBV6-3
size: NA
D: NA

CDR3: CASSFLGPRFYGYTF
DNA: TGTGCCAGCAGTTTTTTAGGACCGAGGTTTTATGGCTACACCTTC
J: TRBJ1-2
V: TRBV27
size: NA
D: NA

CDR3: CASSLLGLARYEQYF
DNA: TGTGCCAGCAGCCTACTGGGACTAGCTAGGTACGAGCAGTACTTC
J: TRBJ2-7
V: TRBV2
size: few
D: TRBD2

CDR3: CSARDRGGRPNIQYF
DNA: TGCAGTGCTAGAGATCGCGGGGGGCGACCGAACATTCAGTACTTC
J: TRBJ2-4
V: TRBV20-1
size: few
D: TRBD2

CDR3: CSASATSGRGDEQFF
DNA: TGCAGTGCCAGCGCGACTAGCGGGAGAGGAGATGAGCAGTTCTTC
J: TRBJ2-1
V: TRBV20-1
size: few
D: TRBD2

CDR3: CASSLGRVEVKDEQFF
DNA: TGCGCCAGCAGCTTGGGTCGGGTCGAAGTAAAGGATGAGCAGTTCTTC
J: TRBJ2-1
V: TRBV5-1
size: NA
D: NA

CDR3: CASSPRDPPNYGYTF
DNA: TGTGCCAGCAGCCCCCGGGACCCCCCTAACTATGGCTACACCTTC
J: TRBJ1-2
V: TRBV4-2
size: few
D: NA

CDR3: CASSPTVQQGTGELFF
DNA: TGTGCCAGCAGCCCCACCGTGCAGCAAGGCACCGGGGAGCTGTTTTTT
J: TRBJ2-2
V: TRBV4-2
size: NA
D: NA

CDR3: CASSFGGVQSSYEQYF
DNA: TGTGCCAGCAGTTTTGGGGGGGTTCAGAGCTCCTACGAGCAGTACTTC
J: TRBJ2-7
V: TRBV12-3/TRBV12-4
size: NA
D: TRBD2

CDR3: CASGRQRERSEAFF
DNA: TGTGCCAGCGGCCGACAACGAGAAAGGTCTGAAGCTTTCTTT
J: TRBJ1-1
V: TRBV27
size: NA
D: NA

CDR3: CASSLGAGRTDTQYF
DNA: TGCGCCAGCAGCTTGGGTGCGGGACGCACAGATACGCAGTATTTT
J: TRBJ2-3
V: TRBV5-1
size: few
D: NA

CDR3: CASSSTGSVSYEQYF
DNA: TGTGCCAGCAGTTCGACAGGGTCCGTCTCCTACGAGCAGTACTTC
J: TRBJ2-7
V: TRBV12-3/TRBV12-4
size: NA
D: TRBD1

CDR3: CASSLAGQVNTGELFF
DNA: TGCGCCAGCAGCTTGGCGGGACAGGTGAACACCGGGGAGCTGTTTTTT
J: TRBJ2-2
V: TRBV5-1
size: many
D: TRBD1

CDR3: CSVSPGTGAYEQYF
DNA: TGCAGCGTCTCGCCTGGGACAGGTGCCTACGAGCAGTACTTC
J: TRBJ2-7
V: TRBV29-1
size: NA
D: TRBD1

CDR3: CASSLVNGGSYEQYF
DNA: TGCGCCAGCAGCCTCGTCAACGGGGGATCCTACGAGCAGTACTTC
J: TRBJ2-7
V: TRBV4-3
size: NA
D: NA

CDR3: CASSLGGGRKNYGYTF
DNA: TGTGCCAGCAGCTTAGGGGGGGGCCGCAAGAACTATGGCTACACCTTC
J: TRBJ1-2
V: TRBV7-2
size: NA
D: NA

CDR3: CASKGPGSTEAFF
DNA: TGTGCCAGCAAGGGGCCAGGGAGTACTGAAGCTTTCTTT
J: TRBJ1-1
V: TRBV2
size: few
D: NA

CDR3: CASSLGTANTEAFF
DNA: TGTGCCAGCAGCTTAGGGACAGCGAACACTGAAGCTTTCTTT
J: TRBJ1-1
V: TRBV5-1
size: many
D: TRBD1

CDR3: CASSLPGIEAYNSPLHF
DNA: TGTGCCAGCAGCTTACCGGGGATAGAGGCCTATAATTCACCCCTCCACTTT
J: TRBJ1-6
V: TRBV7-8
size: NA
D: NA

CDR3: CASSYRGRASGENTGELFF
DNA: TGTGCCAGCAGCTACCGTGGGAGGGCTAGCGGGGAAAACACCGGGGAGCTGTTTTTT
J: TRBJ2-2
V: TRBV7-3
size: few
D: TRBD2

CDR3: CSAPRDSSIPEAFF
DNA: TGCAGTGCCCCTAGGGACAGTTCAATCCCTGAAGCTTTCTTT
J: TRBJ1-1
V: TRBV20-1
size: NA
D: TRBD1

CDR3: CASGWGETQYF
DNA: TGTGCCAGCGGTTGGGGGGAGACCCAGTACTTC
J: TRBJ2-5
V: TRBV6-2/TRBV6-3
size: few
D: NA

CDR3: CASSEQLQGAEAFF
DNA: TGTGCCAGCAGCGAGCAATTACAGGGGGCTGAAGCTTTCTTT
J: TRBJ1-1
V: TRBV7-2
size: NA
D: TRBD1

CDR3: CASSGGGRAIKEQFF
DNA: TGTGCCAGCAGCGGCGGCGGGAGGGCCATTAAGGAGCAGTTCTTC
J: TRBJ2-1
V: TRBV12-3/TRBV12-4
size: few
D: TRBD2

CDR3: CASSLSVNQPQHF
DNA: TGTGCCAGCAGTTTATCCGTAAATCAGCCTCAGCATTTT
J: TRBJ1-5
V: TRBV12-3/TRBV12-4
size: many
D: NA

CDR3: CASSPRAGAFF
DNA: TGTGCCAGCAGCCCCCGGGCTGGGGCTTTCTTT
J: TRBJ1-1
V: TRBV12-3/TRBV12-4
size: NA
D: NA

CDR3: CASSPFTSGSYEQYF
DNA: TGTGCCAGCAGTCCCTTCACTAGCGGGTCCTACGAGCAGTACTTC
J: TRBJ2-7
V: TRBV6-1
size: few
D: TRBD2

CDR3: CASSQRRAGETQYF
DNA: TGTGCCAGCAGCCAACGGCGAGCGGGGGAGACCCAGTACTTC
J: TRBJ2-5
V: TRBV4-2
size: few
D: TRBD2

CDR3: CASSDDLAGSDTQYF
DNA: TGTGCCAGCAGTGACGATCTAGCGGGATCCGATACGCAGTATTTT
J: TRBJ2-3
V: TRBV6-4
size: few
D: TRBD2

CDR3: CASSSGDQPQHF
DNA: TGTGCCAGCAGCTCGGGGGATCAGCCCCAGCATTTT
J: TRBJ1-5
V: TRBV13
size: many
D: NA

CDR3: CSARDSSYKQYF
DNA: TGCAGCGCCCGGGACAGCTCTTATAAGCAGTACTTC
J: TRBJ2-7
V: TRBV29-1
size: few
D: TRBD1

CDR3: CAADRDRGPGGTGELFF
DNA: TGTGCCGCCGACCGGGACAGGGGGCCAGGCGGCACCGGGGAGCTGTTTTTT
J: TRBJ2-2
V: TRBV10-3
size: few
D: TRBD1

CDR3: CASSLSGAAYEQYF
DNA: TGTGCCAGCAGTTTATCGGGGGCCGCCTACGAGCAGTACTTC
J: TRBJ2-7
V: TRBV27
size: NA
D: NA

CDR3: CASSVDFNTEAFF
DNA: TGTGCCAGCAGTGTCGACTTCAACACTGAAGCTTTCTTT
J: TRBJ1-1
V: TRBV2
size: few
D: NA

CDR3: CASSLVPGYSYEQYF
DNA: TGTGCCAGCAGCTTAGTTCCGGGTTACTCCTACGAGCAGTACTTC
J: TRBJ2-7
V: TRBV7-9
size: NA
D: NA

CDR3: CASSSLKDRAYGYTF
DNA: TGTGCCAGCAGCAGCTTAAAAGACAGGGCATATGGCTACACCTTC
J: TRBJ1-2
V: TRBV7-6
size: many
D: TRBD1

CDR3: CASSAGTAHSPLHF
DNA: TGTGCCAGCAGCGCGGGGACAGCCCATTCACCCCTCCACTTT
J: TRBJ1-6
V: TRBV7-9
size: NA
D: TRBD1

CDR3: CASSPGTETLRAFF
DNA: TGTGCCAGCAGCCCAGGGACAGAAACTCTCCGGGCGTTCTTC
J: TRBJ2-1
V: TRBV12-3/TRBV12-4
size: few
D: TRBD1